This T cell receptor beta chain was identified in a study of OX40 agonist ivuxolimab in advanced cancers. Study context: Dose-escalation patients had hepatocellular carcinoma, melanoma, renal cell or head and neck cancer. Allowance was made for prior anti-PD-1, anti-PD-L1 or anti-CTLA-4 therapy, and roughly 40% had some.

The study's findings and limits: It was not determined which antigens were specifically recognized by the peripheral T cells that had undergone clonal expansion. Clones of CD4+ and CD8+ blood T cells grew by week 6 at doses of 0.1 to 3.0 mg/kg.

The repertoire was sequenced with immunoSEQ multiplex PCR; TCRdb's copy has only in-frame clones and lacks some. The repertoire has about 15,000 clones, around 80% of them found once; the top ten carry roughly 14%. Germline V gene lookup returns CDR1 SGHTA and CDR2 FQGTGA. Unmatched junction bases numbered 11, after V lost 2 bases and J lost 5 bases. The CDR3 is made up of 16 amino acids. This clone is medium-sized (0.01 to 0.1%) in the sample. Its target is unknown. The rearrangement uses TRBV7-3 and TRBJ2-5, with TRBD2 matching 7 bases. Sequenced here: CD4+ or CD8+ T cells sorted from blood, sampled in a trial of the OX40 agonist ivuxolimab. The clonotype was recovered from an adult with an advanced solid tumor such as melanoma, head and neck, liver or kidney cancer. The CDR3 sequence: CASSLGFGEGGETQYF. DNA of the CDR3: TGTGCCAGCAGCTTAGGCTTCGGGGAGGGTGGTGAGACCCAGTACTTC.